Below, 4 T cell receptor beta chains from the same sample are listed, as sequenced in a study of blood T cell repertoires in COVID-19. Sequencing was performed with immunoSEQ multiplex PCR; in TCRdb, only in-frame clones are kept and a portion is missing. Among 95,000 to 150,000 clones, around 88% were seen once, and the ten largest hold about 1%. The specimen sequenced was peripheral blood. Every receptor here comes from a woman in her fifties or sixties with active or convalescent COVID-19.

The chain joins TRBV2 to TRBJ2-7, with TRBD2 matching over 12 bases. Germline loops: CDR1 SNHLY, CDR2 FYNNEI. V shed 6 bases and J 3 bases; nucleotides not matched to a gene: 12. The CDR3 loop spans 17 amino acids. The CDR3 DNA reads as TGTGCCAGCAGCCAGACTAGCGGGGGATTCCGGGGCTACGAGCAGTACTTC. Amino acid sequence: CASSQTSGGFRGYEQYF.

In regard to this clone: Distinct nucleotide sequences in the sample also encode this CDR3. This chain connects TRBV12-3 or TRBV12-4 to TRBJ2-7; TRBD1 agrees at 10 bases. The ends lost 8 bases at V and 4 bases at J; junction bases unmatched: 2. This CDR3 region has 12 residues. The CDR3 nucleotides read TGTGCCAGCCGACAGGGGGCGTACGAGCAGTACTTC. Translated: CASRQGAYEQYF.

The rearrangement uses TRBV20-1 and TRBJ2-5; D perhaps matches TRBD2 (5 bases). V was shortened by 3 bases and J by 5 bases, with 13 bases between the two germline ends. Germline V gene sequence: CDR1 DFQATT, CDR2 SNEGSKA (reference sequence). The CDR3 runs to 13 residues. This CDR3 reads CSASGRGVETQYF. The CDR3 DNA follows: TGCAGTGCTAGTGGTCGGGGTGTGGAGACCCAGTACTTC.

This rearrangement joins TRBV5-8 to TRBJ2-5; weak D call: TRBD1 (6 bases). Per germline, CDR1 SGHTS and CDR2 YDEGEE. The CDR3 extends over 14 amino acids. V was trimmed by 2 bases and J by 4 bases, leaving 12 bases between them. The CDR3 loop reads CASSLGQITETQYF. The CDR3 nucleotides are TGTGCCAGCAGCTTAGGACAGATTACAGAGACCCAGTACTTC.